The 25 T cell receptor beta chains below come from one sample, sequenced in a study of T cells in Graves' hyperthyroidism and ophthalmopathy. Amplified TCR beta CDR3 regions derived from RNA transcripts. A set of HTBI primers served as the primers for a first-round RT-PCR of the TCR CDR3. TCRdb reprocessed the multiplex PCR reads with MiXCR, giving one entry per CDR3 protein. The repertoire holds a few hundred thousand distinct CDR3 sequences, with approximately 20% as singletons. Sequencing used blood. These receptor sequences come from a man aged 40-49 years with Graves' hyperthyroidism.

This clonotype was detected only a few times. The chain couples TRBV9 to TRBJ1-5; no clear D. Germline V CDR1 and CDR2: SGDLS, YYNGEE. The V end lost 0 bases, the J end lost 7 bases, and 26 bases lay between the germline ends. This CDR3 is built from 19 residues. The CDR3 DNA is TGTGCCAGCAGCGTAGGTGAGGGAAAAAAGGGATCGGAAGGACAGCCCCAGCATTTT. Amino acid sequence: CASSVGEGKKGSEGQPQHF.

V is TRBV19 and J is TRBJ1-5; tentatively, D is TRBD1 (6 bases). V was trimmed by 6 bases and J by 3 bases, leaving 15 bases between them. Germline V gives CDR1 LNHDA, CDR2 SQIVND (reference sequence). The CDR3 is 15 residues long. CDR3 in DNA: TGTGCCAGTAGCCAAAACCGGGGGGCCAATCAGCCCCAGCATTTT. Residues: CASSQNRGANQPQHF.

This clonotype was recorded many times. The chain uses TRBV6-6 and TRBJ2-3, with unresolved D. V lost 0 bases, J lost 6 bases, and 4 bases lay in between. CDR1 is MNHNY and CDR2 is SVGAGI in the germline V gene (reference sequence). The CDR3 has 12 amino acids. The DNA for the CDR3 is TGTGCCAGCAGTTACTCAGACGATACGCAGTATTTT. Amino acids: CASSYSDDTQYF.

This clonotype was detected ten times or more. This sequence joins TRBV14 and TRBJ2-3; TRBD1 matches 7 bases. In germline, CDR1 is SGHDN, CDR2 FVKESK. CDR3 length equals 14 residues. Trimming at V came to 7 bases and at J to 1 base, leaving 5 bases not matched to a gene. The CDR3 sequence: CASNRDSGTDTQYF. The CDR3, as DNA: TGTGCCAGCAACCGGGACAGCGGCACAGATACGCAGTATTTT.

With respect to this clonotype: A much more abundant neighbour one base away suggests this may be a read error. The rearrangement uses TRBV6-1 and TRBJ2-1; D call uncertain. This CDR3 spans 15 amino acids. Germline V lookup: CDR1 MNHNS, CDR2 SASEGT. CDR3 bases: TGTACCAGCTTCCGCGGCGGATTTGTGGACAATGAGCAGTTCTTC. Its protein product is CTSFRGGFVDNEQFF.

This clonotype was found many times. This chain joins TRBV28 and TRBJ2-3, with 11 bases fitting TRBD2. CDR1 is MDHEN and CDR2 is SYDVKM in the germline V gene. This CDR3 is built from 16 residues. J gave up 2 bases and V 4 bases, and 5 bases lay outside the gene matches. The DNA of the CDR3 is TGTGCCAGCAGTTCAATAGCGGGGGGGACCACAGATACGCAGTATTTT. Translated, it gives CASSSIAGGTTDTQYF.

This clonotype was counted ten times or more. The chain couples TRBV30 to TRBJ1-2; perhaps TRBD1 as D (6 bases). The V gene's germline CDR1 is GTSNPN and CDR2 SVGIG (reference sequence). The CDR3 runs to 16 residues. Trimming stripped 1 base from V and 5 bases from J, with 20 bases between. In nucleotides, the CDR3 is TGTGCCTGGAGTGGCCTTATACAGGGTACGGGTTATGGCTACACCTTC. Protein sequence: CAWSGLIQGTGYGYTF.

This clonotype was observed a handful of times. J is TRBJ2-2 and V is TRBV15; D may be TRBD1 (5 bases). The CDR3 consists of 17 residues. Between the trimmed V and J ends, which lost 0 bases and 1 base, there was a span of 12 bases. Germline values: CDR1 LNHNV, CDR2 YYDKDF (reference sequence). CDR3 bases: TGTGCCACCAGCAGAGATCTTCGGCAGGGGAACACCGGGGAGCTGTTTTTT. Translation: CATSRDLRQGNTGELFF. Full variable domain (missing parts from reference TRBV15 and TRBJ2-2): DAMVIQNPRYQVTQFGKPVTLSCSQTLNHNVMYWYQQKSSQAPKLLFHYYDKDFNNEADTPDNFQSRRPNTSFCFLDIRSPGLGDTAMYLCATSRDLRQGNTGELFFGEGSRLTVL.

The CDR3 sequence is CATSRAQVNTGELFF. The CDR3 DNA sequence: TGTGCCACCAGCAGAGCCCAGGTTAACACCGGGGAGCTGTTTTTT. The gene calls are TRBV15 and TRBJ2-2, with unresolved D. The ends were cut back, 1 base at V and 2 bases at J, with 8 bases in the middle. The CDR3 runs to 15 residues. Germline-derived CDR1 and CDR2 are LNHNV and YYDKDF (reference sequence). The full variable domain, completed using reference TRBV15 and TRBJ2-2, is DAMVIQNPRYQVTQFGKPVTLSCSQTLNHNVMYWYQQKSSQAPKLLFHYYDKDFNNEADTPDNFQSRRPNTSFCFLDIRSPGLGDTAMYLCATSRAQVNTGELFFGEGSRLTVL.

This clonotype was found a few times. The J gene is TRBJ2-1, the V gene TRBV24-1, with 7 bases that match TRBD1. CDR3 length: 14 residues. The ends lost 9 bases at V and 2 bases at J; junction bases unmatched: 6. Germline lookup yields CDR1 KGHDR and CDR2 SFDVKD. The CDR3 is CATEERGPYNEQFF. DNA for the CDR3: TGTGCCACCGAAGAGAGGGGGCCCTACAATGAGCAGTTCTTC.

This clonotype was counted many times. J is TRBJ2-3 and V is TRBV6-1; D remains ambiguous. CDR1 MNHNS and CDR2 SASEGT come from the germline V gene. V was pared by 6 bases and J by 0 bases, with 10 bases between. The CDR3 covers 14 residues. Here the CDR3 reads CASRPPRSTDTQYF. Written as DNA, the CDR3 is TGTGCCAGCAGGCCACCTCGCAGCACAGATACGCAGTATTTT.

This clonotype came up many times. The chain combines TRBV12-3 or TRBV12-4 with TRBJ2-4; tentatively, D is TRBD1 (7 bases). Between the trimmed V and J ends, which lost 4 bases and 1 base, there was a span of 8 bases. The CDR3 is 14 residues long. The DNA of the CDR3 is TGTGCCAGCAGTTCAGGGGGGGCCAAAAACATTCAGTACTTC. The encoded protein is CASSSGGAKNIQYF.

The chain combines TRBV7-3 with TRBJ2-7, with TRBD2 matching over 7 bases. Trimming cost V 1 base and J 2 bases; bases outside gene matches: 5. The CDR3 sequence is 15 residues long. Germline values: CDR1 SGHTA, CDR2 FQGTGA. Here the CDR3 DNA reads TGTGCCAGCAGCTTAAGTGGGGGGGAAGCCTACGAGCAGTACTTC. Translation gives CASSLSGGEAYEQYF.

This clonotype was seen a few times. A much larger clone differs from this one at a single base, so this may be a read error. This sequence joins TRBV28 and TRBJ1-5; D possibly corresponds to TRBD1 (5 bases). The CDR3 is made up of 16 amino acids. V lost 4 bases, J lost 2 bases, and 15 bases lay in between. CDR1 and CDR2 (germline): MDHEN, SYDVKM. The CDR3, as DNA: TGTGCCAGCAGTTCTCCGACAGAGGGCCGCAATCAGCCCCAGCATTTT. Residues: CASSSPTEGRNQPQHF.

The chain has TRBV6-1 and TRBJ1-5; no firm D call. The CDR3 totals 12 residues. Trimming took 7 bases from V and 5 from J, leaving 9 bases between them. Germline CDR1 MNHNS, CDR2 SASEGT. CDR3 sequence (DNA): TGTGCCAGCAAGGGTTTGGATCAGCCCCAGCATTTT. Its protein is CASKGLDQPQHF.

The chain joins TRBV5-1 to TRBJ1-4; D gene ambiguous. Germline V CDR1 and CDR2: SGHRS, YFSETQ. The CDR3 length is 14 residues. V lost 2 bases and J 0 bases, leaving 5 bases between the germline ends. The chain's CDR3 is CASSLYATNEKLFF. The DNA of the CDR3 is TGCGCCAGCAGCTTATATGCAACTAATGAAAAACTGTTTTTT.

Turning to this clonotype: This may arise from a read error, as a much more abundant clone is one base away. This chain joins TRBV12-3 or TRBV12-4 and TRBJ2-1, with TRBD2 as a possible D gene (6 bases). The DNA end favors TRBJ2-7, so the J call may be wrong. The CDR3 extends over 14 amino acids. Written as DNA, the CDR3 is TGTGCCAGCAGCGGACTACTCTCACGCAATGAGCAGTACTTC. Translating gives CASSGLLSRNEQYF.

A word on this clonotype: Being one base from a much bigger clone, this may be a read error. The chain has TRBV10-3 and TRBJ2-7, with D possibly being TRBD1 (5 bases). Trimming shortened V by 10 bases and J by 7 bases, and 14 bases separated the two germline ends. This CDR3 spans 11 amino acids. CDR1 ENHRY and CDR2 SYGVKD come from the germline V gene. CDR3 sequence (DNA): TGTGCCAGCAAAGGGGCAGGGGAGCAGTACTTC. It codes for CASKGAGEQYF.

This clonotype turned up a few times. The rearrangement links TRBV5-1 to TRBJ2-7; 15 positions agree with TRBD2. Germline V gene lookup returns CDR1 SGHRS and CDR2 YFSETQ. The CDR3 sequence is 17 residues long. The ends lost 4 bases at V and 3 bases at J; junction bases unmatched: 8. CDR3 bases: TGCGCCAGCAGCAAAGTCCCGGGACTAGCGGGGGGCTACGAGCAGTACTTC. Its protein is CASSKVPGLAGGYEQYF. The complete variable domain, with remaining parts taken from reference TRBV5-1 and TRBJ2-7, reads KAGVTQTPRYLIKTRGQQVTLSCSPISGHRSVSWYQQTPGQGLQFLFEYFSETQRNKGNFPGRFSGRQFSNSRSEMNVSTLELGDSALYLCASSKVPGLAGGYEQYFGPGTRLTVT.

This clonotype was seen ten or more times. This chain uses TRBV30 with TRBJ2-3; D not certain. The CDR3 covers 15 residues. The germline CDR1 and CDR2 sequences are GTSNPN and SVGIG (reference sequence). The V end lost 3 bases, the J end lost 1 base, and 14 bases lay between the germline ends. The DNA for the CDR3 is TGTGCCTGGAGCGTGGTGGGCGTGGGCACAGATACGCAGTATTTT. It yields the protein CAWSVVGVGTDTQYF.

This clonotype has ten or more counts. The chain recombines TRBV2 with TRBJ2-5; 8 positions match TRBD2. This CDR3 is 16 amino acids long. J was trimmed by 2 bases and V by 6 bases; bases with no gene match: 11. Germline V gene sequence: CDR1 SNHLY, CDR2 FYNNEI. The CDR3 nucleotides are TGTGCCAGCAGCCCAAGTAGCGGGGCCTTTCAAGAGACCCAGTACTTC. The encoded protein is CASSPSSGAFQETQYF.

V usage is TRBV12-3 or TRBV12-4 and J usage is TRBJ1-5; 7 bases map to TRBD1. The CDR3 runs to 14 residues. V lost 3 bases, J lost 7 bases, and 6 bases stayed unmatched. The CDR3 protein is CASSFQGGGQPQHF. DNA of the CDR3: TGTGCCAGCAGTTTCCAGGGGGGCGGGCAGCCCCAGCATTTT.

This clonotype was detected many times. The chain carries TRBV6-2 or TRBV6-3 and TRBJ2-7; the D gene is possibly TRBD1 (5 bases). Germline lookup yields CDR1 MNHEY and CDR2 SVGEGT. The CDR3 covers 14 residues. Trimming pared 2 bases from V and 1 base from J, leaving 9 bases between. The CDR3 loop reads CASSYDQGSYEQYF. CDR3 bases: TGTGCCAGCAGTTACGACCAGGGATCCTACGAGCAGTACTTC.

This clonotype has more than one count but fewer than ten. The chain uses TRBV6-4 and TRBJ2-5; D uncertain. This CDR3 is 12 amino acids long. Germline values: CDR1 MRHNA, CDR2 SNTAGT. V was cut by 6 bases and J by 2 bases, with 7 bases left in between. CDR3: CASRSTQETQYF. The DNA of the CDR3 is TGTGCCAGCAGATCGACACAAGAGACCCAGTACTTC.

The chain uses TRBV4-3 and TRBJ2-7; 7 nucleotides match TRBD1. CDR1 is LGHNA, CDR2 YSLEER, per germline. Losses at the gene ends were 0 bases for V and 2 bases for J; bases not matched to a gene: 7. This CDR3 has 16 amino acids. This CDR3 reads CASSQDHETGTYEQYF. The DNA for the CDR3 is TGCGCCAGCAGCCAAGACCATGAGACAGGGACCTACGAGCAGTACTTC.